Sequencing of this T cell receptor beta chain was carried out in a study of blood T cell repertoires in COVID-19. Study in general: The origin of the acute and convalescent COVID-19 samples was the United States, Italy and Spain. The analysed material was cDNA or gDNA that came from T cells, B-cell-depleted T cells, or PBMCs.

The CDR3 runs to 15 residues. V shed 0 bases and J shed 1 base, with 12 bases lying between them. Germline lookup yields CDR1 GTSNPN and CDR2 SVGIG (reference sequence). As originally analysed: Amplifying reference gene primers gave estimates of nucleated cell counts. Clones were read by immunoSEQ multiplex PCR, and TCRdb kept only the in-frame ones, dropping some. That table gives V, J and clone size, and the DNA gave D and trimming. The table lists 65,000 to 95,000 clones, roughly 88% of them singletons. The clonotype was recovered from a man between 65 and 85 years old with active or convalescent COVID-19. Sequencing input: peripheral blood. The rearrangement uses TRBV30 and TRBJ2-5; D is possibly TRBD1 (6 bases). CDR3 sequence reads: CAWSVRGGIQETQYF. The CDR3 DNA follows: TGTGCCTGGAGTGTACGAGGGGGAATCCAAGAGACCCAGTACTTC.